This TCR beta chain appears in the sequencing data of a study of T cell responses to AZD1222 COVID-19 vaccine (dated by TCRdb to 2020 to 2022). About the study as a whole: AZD1222 recipients with second doses at about 4 weeks or about 12 weeks were pooled, because spike-specific TCR depth and breadth did not differ between schedules. Trial participants were enrolled into age subgroups of 18-55, 56-69 and 70-plus years, which contained 148, 28 and 57 TCR-sequenced participants, respectively. A total of approximately 230 trial participants underwent TCR sequencing, of whom roughly 210 received two doses of AZD1222 and about 26 received two doses of the MenACWY control vaccine.

The time point tag for this specimen amounts to: baseline before first vaccination. The vaccinee samples were drawn from two UK trials, COV001 and COV002, one of which was a single-blind randomized controlled phase 2/3 trial testing AZD1222 (ChAdOx1 nCoV-19) in healthy adults. For TCRbeta chain sequencing, PBMC samples were collected from trial participants at day 0 and at day 28 after the second dose. Broad study findings and their caveats: The 56-69-year group was small, and its depth increase did not reach significance, likely because of low power. The whole spike protein was spanned by vaccine-associated CD4 TCRs, and dominant responses were seen in regions 160-218 and 743-854. No day 14 peak-response samples were available, so repertoires were characterized only after the peak T cell response. Participants were mostly white British and included more females than males, and it was suggested by the authors that clonal diversity may have been underestimated. Nearly half of unique spike-specific TCRs reportedly recognized epitopes outside regions mutated in the B.1.351 and B.1.1.7 variants. Conclusions about previously exposed vaccinees were limited because only six AZD1222 recipients were SARS-CoV-2 seropositive at baseline. After two AZD1222 doses, both the breadth and the depth of spike-specific TCRs were significantly higher than at day 0 and than in MenACWY recipients.

The CDR3 regions of human TCRbeta chains were subjected to immunosequencing. Regarding the original processing steps: Repertoire TCRs were matched against a reference library of SARS-CoV-2-specific TCRs generated with the MIRA antigen-specificity platform. Breadth meant the fraction of unique TCRs that were SARS-CoV-2-associated, whereas depth meant the fraction of total T cells that were SARS-CoV-2-associated. Using the MIRA data, each spike-specific TCR was assigned both to the spike region to which the TCR was reactive and to a CD4 or CD8 class. Log10-transformed breadth and depth values were compared by one-way ANOVA with Sidak's multiple comparisons tests. TCRdb stores this immuneACCESS table with in-frame sequences only. Part of the clones is absent; in the studies checked, under half of the shortfall reflects unresolved V genes, and no reason is known for the rest. That table gives V, J and clone size, and the DNA gave D and trimming. The sample records about 180,000 clones, about 91% of which are singletons. The ten largest clones represent about 8% of the sample.

For CDR1 and CDR2, the germline V gene lists SGHTA and FQGTGA. The trim is 2 bases for V and 0 bases for J, with a gap of 11 bases between the germline ends. The CDR3 measures 17 amino acids from cysteine to phenylalanine. The CDR3 DNA has 51 bases and is translated from base 1. As concerns this clone: Its antigen target is currently unknown. It has no much larger one-base neighbor in the sample; base qualities were not kept.

The sample in question was peripheral blood, obtained on day 0 of AZD1222 vaccination. The V and J genes are TRBV7-3 and TRBJ2-6, with the identity of the D gene unclear. The source of this sequence is an adult in good health. DNA sequence: TGTGCCAGCAGCTTATTCGGTGGAAACTCTGGGGCCAACGTCCTGACTTTC. Its protein is CASSLFGGNSGANVLTF.